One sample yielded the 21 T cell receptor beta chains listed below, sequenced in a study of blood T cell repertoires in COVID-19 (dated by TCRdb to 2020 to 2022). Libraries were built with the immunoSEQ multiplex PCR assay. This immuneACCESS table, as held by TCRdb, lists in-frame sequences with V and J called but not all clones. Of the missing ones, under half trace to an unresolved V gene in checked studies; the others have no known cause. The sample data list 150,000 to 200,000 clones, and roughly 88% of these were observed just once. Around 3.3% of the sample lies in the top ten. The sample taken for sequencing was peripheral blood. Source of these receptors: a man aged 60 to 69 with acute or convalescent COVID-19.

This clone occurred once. Here the CDR3 reads CASSSTGVNSYNEQFF. CDR3 DNA: TGCGCCAGCAGCTCCACAGGAGTGAACTCGTACAATGAGCAGTTCTTC. The rearrangement uses TRBV5-1 and TRBJ2-1, with D tentatively TRBD1 (5 bases). Germline V CDR1 and CDR2: SGHRS, YFSETQ. The length of the CDR3 is 16 residues. Trimming cost V 3 bases and J 4 bases, with 17 bases left between them. The full variable domain, its missing parts supplied by reference TRBV5-1 and TRBJ2-1, is KAGVTQTPRYLIKTRGQQVTLSCSPISGHRSVSWYQQTPGQGLQFLFEYFSETQRNKGNFPGRFSGRQFSNSRSEMNVSTLELGDSALYLCASSSTGVNSYNEQFFGPGTRLTVL.

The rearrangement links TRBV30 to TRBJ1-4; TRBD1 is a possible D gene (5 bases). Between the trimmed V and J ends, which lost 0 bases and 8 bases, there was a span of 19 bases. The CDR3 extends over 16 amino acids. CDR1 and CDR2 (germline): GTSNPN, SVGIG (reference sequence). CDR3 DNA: TGTGCCTGGAGTGTACCGGCGGACACAACGAGGGAAAAACTGTTTTTT. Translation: CAWSVPADTTREKLFF.

CDR3 nucleotides: TGTGCCAGCAGACCTATTACCCACCATGAGCAGTTCTTC. This sequence encodes CASRPITHHEQFF. This sequence joins TRBV7-2 and TRBJ2-1; D is unresolved. Trimming left V 6 bases short and J 8 bases short, with 14 bases between. The CDR3 spans 13 residues. CDR1 is SGHTA, CDR2 FQGNSA, per germline.

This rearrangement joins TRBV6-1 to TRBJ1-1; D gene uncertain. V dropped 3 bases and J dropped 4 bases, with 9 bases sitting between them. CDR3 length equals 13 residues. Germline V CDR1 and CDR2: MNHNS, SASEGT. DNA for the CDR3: TGTGCCAGCAGTGAGGGGAGGGCCACTGAAGCTTTCTTT. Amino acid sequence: CASSEGRATEAFF.

In DNA form, the CDR3 reads TGTGCCAGCAGCCAAGATGATTGGCAGGGTGGCTATGGCTACACCTTC. Residues: CASSQDDWQGGYGYTF. This sequence joins TRBV3-1 (or the pseudogene TRBV3-2) and TRBJ1-2; tentative D call: TRBD1 (5 bases). Germline V gives CDR1 LGHDT, CDR2 YNNKEL (reference sequence). CDR3 length equals 16 residues. With 0 bases removed from V and 4 bases from J, the gap between germline ends came to 15 bases.

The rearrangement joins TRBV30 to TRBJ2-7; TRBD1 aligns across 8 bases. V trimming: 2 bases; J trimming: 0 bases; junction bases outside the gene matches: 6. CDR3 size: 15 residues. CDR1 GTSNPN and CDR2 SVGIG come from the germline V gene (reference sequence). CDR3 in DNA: TGTGCCTGGAGTCCTGGCAGGGGGCTCTCCTACGAGCAGTACTTC. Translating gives CAWSPGRGLSYEQYF. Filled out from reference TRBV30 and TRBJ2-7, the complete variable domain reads SQTIHQWPATLVQPVGSPLSLECTVEGTSNPNLYWYRQAAGRGLQLLFYSVGIGQISSEVPQNLSASRPQDRQFILSSKKLLLSDSGFYLCAWSPGRGLSYEQYFGPGTRLTVT.

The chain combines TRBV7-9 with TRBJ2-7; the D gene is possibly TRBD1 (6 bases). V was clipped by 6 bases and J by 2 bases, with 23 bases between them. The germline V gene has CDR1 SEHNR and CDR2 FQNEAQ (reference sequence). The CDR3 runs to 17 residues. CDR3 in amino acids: CASSMNADRRSTYEQYF. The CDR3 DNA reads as TGTGCCAGCAGTATGAACGCGGACAGACGGTCCACCTACGAGCAGTACTTC.

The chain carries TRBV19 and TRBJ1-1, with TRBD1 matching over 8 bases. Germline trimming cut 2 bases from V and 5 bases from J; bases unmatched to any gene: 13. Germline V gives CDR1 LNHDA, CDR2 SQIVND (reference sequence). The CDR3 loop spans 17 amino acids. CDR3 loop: CASSIPFVRQGRTEAFF. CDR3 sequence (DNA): TGTGCCAGTAGTATACCTTTCGTAAGACAGGGGAGAACTGAAGCTTTCTTT.

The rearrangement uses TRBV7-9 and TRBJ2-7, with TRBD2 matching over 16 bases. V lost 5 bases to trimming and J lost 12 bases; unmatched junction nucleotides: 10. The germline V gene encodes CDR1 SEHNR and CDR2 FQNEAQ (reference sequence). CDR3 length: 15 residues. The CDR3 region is CASSPGTSGRALRYF. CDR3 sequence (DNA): TGTGCCAGCAGCCCAGGGACTAGCGGGAGGGCCTTGCGGTACTTC.

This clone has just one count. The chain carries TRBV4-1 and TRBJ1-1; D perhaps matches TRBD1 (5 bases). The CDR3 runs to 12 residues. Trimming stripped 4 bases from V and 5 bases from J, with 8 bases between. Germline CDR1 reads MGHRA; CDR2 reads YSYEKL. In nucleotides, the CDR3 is TGCGCCAGCAGCCCCGGGGGAACTGAAGCTTTCTTT. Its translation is CASSPGGTEAFF.

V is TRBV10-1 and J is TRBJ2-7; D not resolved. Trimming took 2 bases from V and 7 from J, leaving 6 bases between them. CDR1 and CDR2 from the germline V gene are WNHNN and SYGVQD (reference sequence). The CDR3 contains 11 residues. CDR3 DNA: TGCGCCAGCAGTGAGAACGGGGAGCAGTACTTC. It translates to CASSENGEQYF.

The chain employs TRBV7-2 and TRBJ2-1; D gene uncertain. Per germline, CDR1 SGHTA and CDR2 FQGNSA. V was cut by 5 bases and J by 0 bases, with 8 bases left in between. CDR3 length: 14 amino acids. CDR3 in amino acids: CASSPGFSYNEQFF. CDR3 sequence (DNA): TGTGCCAGCAGCCCCGGTTTCTCCTACAATGAGCAGTTCTTC.

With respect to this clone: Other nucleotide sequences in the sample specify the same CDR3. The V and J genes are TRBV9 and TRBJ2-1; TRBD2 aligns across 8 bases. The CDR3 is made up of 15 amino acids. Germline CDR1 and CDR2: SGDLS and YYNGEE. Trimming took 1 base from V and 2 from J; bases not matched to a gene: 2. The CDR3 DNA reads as TGTGCCAGCAGCGTAACTAGCGGTACCTACAATGAGCAGTTCTTC. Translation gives CASSVTSGTYNEQFF.

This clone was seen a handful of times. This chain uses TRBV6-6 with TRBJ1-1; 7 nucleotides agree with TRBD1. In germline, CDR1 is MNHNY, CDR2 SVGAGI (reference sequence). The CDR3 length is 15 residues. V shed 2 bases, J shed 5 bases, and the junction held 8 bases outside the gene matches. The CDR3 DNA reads TGTGCCAGCAGTTACAGCCGACAGGGATCGACTGAAGCTTTCTTT. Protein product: CASSYSRQGSTEAFF.

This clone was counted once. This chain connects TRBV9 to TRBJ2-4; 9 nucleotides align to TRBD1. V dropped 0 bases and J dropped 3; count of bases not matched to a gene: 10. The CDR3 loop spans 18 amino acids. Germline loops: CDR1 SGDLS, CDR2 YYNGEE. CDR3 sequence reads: CASSVAGGTGMDKNIQYF. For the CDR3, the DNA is TGTGCCAGCAGCGTAGCTGGGGGGACAGGGATGGACAAAAACATTCAGTACTTC.

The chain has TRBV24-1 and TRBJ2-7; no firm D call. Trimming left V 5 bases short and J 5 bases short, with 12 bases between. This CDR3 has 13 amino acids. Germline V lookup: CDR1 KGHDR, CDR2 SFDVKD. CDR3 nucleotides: TGTGCCACCAGTGGTGACCCAGGCGACGAGCAGTACTTC. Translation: CATSGDPGDEQYF.

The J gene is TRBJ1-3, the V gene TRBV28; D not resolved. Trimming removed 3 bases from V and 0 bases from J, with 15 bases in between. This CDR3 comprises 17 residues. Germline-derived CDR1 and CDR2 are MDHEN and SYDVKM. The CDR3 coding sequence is TGTGCCAGCAGTTTCACCCGGGAGTTTCACTCTGGAAACACCATATATTTT. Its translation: CASSFTREFHSGNTIYF.

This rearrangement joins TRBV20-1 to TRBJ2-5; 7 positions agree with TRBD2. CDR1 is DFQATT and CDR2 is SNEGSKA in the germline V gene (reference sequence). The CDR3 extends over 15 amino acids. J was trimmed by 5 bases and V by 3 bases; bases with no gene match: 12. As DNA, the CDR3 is TGCAGTGCTAGTTCGTTGGGGGAGGGAGGGGAGACCCAGTACTTC. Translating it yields CSASSLGEGGETQYF.

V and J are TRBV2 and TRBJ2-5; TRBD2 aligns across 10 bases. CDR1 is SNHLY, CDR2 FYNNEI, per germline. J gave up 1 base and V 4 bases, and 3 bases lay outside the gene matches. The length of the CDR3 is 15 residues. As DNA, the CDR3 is TGTGCCAGCAGTGGACTAGCGGGCCTCCAAGAGACCCAGTACTTC. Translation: CASSGLAGLQETQYF.

DNA of the CDR3: TGTGCCAGCAATCTTGGGGACTCCTATGGCTACACCTTC. Its translation: CASNLGDSYGYTF. This sequence joins TRBV2 and TRBJ1-2, with a weak D call TRBD1 (5 bases). CDR3 length: 13 amino acids. Germline assignment: CDR1 SNHLY and CDR2 FYNNEI. Trimming stripped 7 bases from V and 4 bases from J, with 13 bases between.

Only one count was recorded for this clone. The CDR3 loop reads CASSPSGGAHEQYF. The CDR3 DNA sequence: TGTGCCAGCAGCCCCTCGGGGGGGGCGCACGAGCAGTACTTC. The chain combines TRBV7-9 with TRBJ2-7; 8 nucleotides match TRBD2. Unmatched junction bases numbered 8, after V lost 5 bases and J lost 5 bases. The CDR3 sequence is 14 residues long. Germline V lookup: CDR1 SEHNR, CDR2 FQNEAQ (reference sequence).